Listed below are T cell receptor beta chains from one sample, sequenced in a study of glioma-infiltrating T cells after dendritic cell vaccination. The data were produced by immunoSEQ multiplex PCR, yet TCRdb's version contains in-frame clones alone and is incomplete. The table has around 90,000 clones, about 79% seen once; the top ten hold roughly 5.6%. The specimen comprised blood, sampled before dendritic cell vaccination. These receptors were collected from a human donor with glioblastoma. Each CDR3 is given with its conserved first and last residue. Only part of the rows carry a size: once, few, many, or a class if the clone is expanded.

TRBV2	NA	CASSSVGTGVYNSPLHF
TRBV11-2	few	CASSFQGDQPQHF
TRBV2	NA	CASSGLAKETQYF
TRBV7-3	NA	CASSQGWGGKQFF
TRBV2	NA	CASSNVAGGAGNTGELFF
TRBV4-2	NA	CASSQDTSGPSYEQYF
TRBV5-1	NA	CASSPGLVSTDTQYF
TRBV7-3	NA	CASSLSAQGNTGELFF
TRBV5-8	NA	CASYPGGEAFF
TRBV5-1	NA	CASSLTGIGETQYF
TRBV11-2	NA	CASSLDRLVTGEQYF
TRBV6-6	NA	CASSSPTPNTEAFF
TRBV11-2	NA	CASSLDGDLYGYTF
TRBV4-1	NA	CASSQDLLGQPFNQPRHF
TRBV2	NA	CASLSMFSPTDTQYF
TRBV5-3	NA	CARSLAPDNYNEQFF
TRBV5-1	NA	CASKNLAGANTGELFF
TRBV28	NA	CASSLLAGSHPHEQFF
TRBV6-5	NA	CASSPSYSNQPQHF
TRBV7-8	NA	CASSSRAGRSYGYTF
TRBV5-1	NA	CASSLARGAGEQYF
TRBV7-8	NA	CASSLMRLISTDTQYF
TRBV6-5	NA	CASSSAEIYNEQFF
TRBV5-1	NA	CASSLGTGPYEQYF
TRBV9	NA	CASSVGWGGNGYTF
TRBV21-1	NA	CASSAGLRIPSYNEQFF
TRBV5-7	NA	CASSFGTGVNADTQYF
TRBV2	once	CASRQGSNEKLFF
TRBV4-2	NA	CASSQDTTRGVRTDTQYF
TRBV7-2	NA	CASSPRTSLGNIQYF
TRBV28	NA	CASSLLGQGKETQYF
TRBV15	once	CATSRAPGHPTDTQYF
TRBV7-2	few	CASSSRLAGVGGTQYF
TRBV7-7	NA	CASSLTGRGNEQYF
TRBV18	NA	CASSPPRDRGHTEAFF
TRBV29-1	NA	CSVEEGRHGYTF
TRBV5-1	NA	CASSPAGTDNQPQHF
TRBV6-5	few	CASSYGWGAEETQYF
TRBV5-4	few	CASSQTGTREQYF
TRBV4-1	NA	CASSQETGSGNTIYF
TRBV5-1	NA	CASSLAVTGEVEKLFF